A single sample gave rise to the 7 T cell receptor beta chains below, sequenced in a study of technical replicates of blood from a few donors. Profiled with immunoSEQ multiplex PCR; TCRdb holds only in-frame clones, not every one. Of about 88,000 clones listed, around 92% are singletons. The sequencing sample was made of T cells isolated from PBMCs. The receptors were gathered from a human donor in good health.

The genes are TRBV5-5 and TRBJ1-2, with TRBD1 as a possible D gene (6 bases). Germline lookup yields CDR1 SGHKS and CDR2 YYEKEE (reference sequence). The CDR3 sequence is 18 residues long. The V end lost 0 bases, the J end lost 3 bases, and 21 bases lay between the germline ends. As DNA, the CDR3 is TGTGCCAGCAGCTTGGTCTTTTCGGGGGGCTTATCTGACTATGGCTACACCTTC. Protein sequence: CASSLVFSGGLSDYGYTF.

The V call is TRBV4-2, the J call TRBJ2-3; 11 bases are a match to TRBD2. There are 18 residues in the CDR3. Germline loops: CDR1 LGHNA, CDR2 YNFKEQ. Trimming cost V 1 base and J 1 base; bases outside gene matches: 7. CDR3: CASSQGVAGGLGTDTQYF. The CDR3 DNA reads as TGTGCCAGCAGCCAAGGGGTAGCGGGAGGGTTGGGCACAGATACGCAGTATTTT.

The rearrangement links TRBV2 to TRBJ2-5; 8 positions agree with TRBD1. Germline-derived CDR1 and CDR2 are SNHLY and FYNNEI. CDR3 length: 15 amino acids. Trimming at V came to 6 bases and at J to 1 base, leaving 7 bases not matched to a gene. CDR3 sequence: CASRRPTGAQETQYF. The CDR3 coding sequence is TGTGCCAGCAGGAGACCGACAGGGGCCCAAGAGACCCAGTACTTC.

The chain employs TRBV4-2 and TRBJ2-1, with D maybe TRBD2 (8 bases). This CDR3 is 17 amino acids long. Per germline, CDR1 LGHNA and CDR2 YNFKEQ. V gave up 0 bases and J gave up 8 bases, with 20 bases separating them. In DNA, the CDR3 is TGTGCCAGCAGCCAAGATCGGGAGGGACAGTCGTACGATGAGCAGTTCTTC. It encodes CASSQDREGQSYDEQFF.

The chain carries TRBV5-1 and TRBJ2-7, with D possibly being TRBD1 (5 bases). CDR3 length equals 13 residues. The V end was cut by 0 bases, the J end by 6 bases, with 10 bases between. From germline, CDR1 is SGHRS and CDR2 YFSETQ. Here the CDR3 reads CASSLVQGPEQYF. In DNA form, the CDR3 reads TGCGCCAGCAGCTTGGTTCAGGGCCCCGAGCAGTACTTC.

This chain uses TRBV4-2 with TRBJ2-7; a possible D gene is TRBD1 (5 bases). Germline V lookup: CDR1 LGHNA, CDR2 YNFKEQ. The CDR3 is made up of 15 amino acids. Trimming left V 0 bases short and J 1 base short, with 10 bases between. The CDR3 region has the DNA TGTGCCAGCAGCCAAGAGACAGTTTTGTCCTACGAGCAGTACTTC. This sequence encodes CASSQETVLSYEQYF.

The chain employs TRBV2 and TRBJ2-3; D remains unclear. The germline V and J ends were trimmed by 7 bases and 3 bases, with 8 bases remaining between them. The CDR3 totals 12 residues. Germline V gene data show CDR1 as SNHLY and CDR2 as FYNNEI. The CDR3 DNA reads as TGTGCCAGCAAGGCGGAGACAGATACGCAGTATTTT. Residues: CASKAETDTQYF.